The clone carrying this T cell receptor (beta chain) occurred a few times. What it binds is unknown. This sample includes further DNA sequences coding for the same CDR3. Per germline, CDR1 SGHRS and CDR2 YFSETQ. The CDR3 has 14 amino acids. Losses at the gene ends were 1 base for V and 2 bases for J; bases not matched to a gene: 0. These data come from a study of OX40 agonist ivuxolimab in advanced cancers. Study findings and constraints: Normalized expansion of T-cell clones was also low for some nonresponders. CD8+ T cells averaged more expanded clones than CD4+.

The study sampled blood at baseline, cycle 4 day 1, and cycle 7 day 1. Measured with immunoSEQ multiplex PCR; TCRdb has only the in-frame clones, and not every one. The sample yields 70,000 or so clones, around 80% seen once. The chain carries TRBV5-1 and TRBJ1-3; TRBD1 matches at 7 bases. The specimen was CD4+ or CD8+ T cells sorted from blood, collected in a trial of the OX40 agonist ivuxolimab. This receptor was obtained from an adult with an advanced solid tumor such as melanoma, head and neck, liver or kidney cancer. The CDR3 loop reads CASSLTGAGNTIYF. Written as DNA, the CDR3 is TGCGCCAGCAGCTTGACAGGGGCTGGAAACACCATATATTTT.